These 25 T cell receptor beta chains were all obtained from the same sample, sequenced in a study of Graves' ophthalmopathy and Graves' hyperthyroidism (dated by TCRdb to 2016 to 2018). The instrument given in TCRdb is Illumina HiSeq 2000. TCR beta CDR3 regions were amplified from RNA transcripts for repertoire sequencing. The first round was an RT-PCR using HTBI primers with the Qiagen OneStep RT-PCR kit, and this first round was followed by a second-round multiplex PCR, then size selection and purification. Using fastp at Q25 and MiXCR, TCRdb reprocessed the public reads and kept productive beta chains. CDR3 protein sequences are deduplicated, and each keeps its most common genes and DNA. The sample yields approximately 160,000 distinct CDR3 sequences; around 40% were counted once. Jointly, the top ten make up approximately 8.9% of the sample. The sequenced material came from peripheral blood. These receptors came from a man in his thirties or forties with Graves' ophthalmopathy. Donor details come from another sample of the same person, matched by shared clones.

This clonotype appeared a single time. J is TRBJ1-1 and V is TRBV19, with D possibly being TRBD1 (6 bases). The V end lost 4 bases, the J end lost 1 base, and 16 bases lay between the germline ends. CDR3 size: 16 residues. Germline CDR1 LNHDA, CDR2 SQIVND (reference sequence). The CDR3 region has the DNA TGTGCCAGTAGTAGCCCCCCACAGGGCCCGAACACTGAAGCTTTCTTT. Encoded protein: CASSSPPQGPNTEAFF.

This clonotype was observed at least ten times. The chain has TRBV12-3 or TRBV12-4 and TRBJ1-1, with D tentatively TRBD1 (5 bases). CDR3 length equals 13 residues. V lost 6 bases and J lost 1, with 9 bases in between. The CDR3 protein is CASRSTGNTEAFF. The CDR3 nucleotides are TGTGCCAGCAGATCTACAGGGAACACTGAAGCTTTCTTT.

The chain carries TRBV2 and TRBJ1-2; unclear D gene. V dropped 4 bases and J dropped 7 bases, with 13 bases sitting between them. Germline V gives CDR1 SNHLY, CDR2 FYNNEI. CDR3 size: 13 residues. The CDR3 loop is CASSVDGPGGYTF. The CDR3 region has the DNA TGTGCCAGCAGTGTGGACGGTCCTGGTGGCTACACCTTC.

This clonotype was picked up many times. This chain joins TRBV7-8 and TRBJ1-1; no clear D. Germline CDR1 reads SGHVS; CDR2 reads FQNEAQ. The CDR3 runs to 15 residues. V was cut by 3 bases and J by 0 bases, with 11 bases left in between. The CDR3 is CASSFLGRLNTEAFF. CDR3 nucleotides: TGTGCCAGCAGCTTTCTAGGACGCCTGAACACTGAAGCTTTCTTT.

This clonotype was observed a handful of times. This chain connects TRBV6-1 to TRBJ2-5; 12 nucleotides match TRBD1. The CDR3 covers 14 residues. Germline CDR1 MNHNS, CDR2 SASEGT. After removal of 6 bases from V and 4 bases from J, the junction contained 3 bases not matched to a gene. The CDR3 nucleotides are TGTGCCAGCAGAGTGGGACAGGGGGCAGAGACCCAGTACTTC. Protein: CASRVGQGAETQYF.

A few counts support this clonotype. The CDR3 here is CASSEGRYEQYF. CDR3 DNA: TGTGCCAGCAGTGAAGGACGCTACGAGCAGTACTTC. V is TRBV6-1 and J is TRBJ2-7, with D unresolved. The germline V and J ends were trimmed by 1 base and 3 bases, with 4 bases remaining between them. The CDR3 sequence is 12 residues long. Germline V gene data show CDR1 as MNHNS and CDR2 as SASEGT.

The rearrangement uses TRBV29-1 and TRBJ1-3; TRBD1 is a possible D gene (6 bases). V shed 4 bases and J shed 7 bases, with 11 bases lying between them. The germline gives CDR1 SQVTM, CDR2 ANQGSEA. The CDR3 covers 12 residues. CDR3 coding DNA: TGCAGCGTTGGACAGGACCGCAACACCATATATTTT. This gives the protein CSVGQDRNTIYF.

This clonotype showed up many times. This chain links TRBV7-9 with TRBJ2-7; D gene ambiguous. CDR3 size: 11 residues. V was pared by 5 bases and J by 9 bases, with 11 bases between. Germline loops: CDR1 SEHNR, CDR2 FQNEAQ (reference sequence). In nucleotides, the CDR3 is TGTGCCAGCAGCCCCGTGGGCGGGCAGTACTTC. Protein product: CASSPVGGQYF.

This clonotype was counted ten times or more. The V and J genes are TRBV6-2 or TRBV6-3 and TRBJ1-5; D gene uncertain. The CDR3 loop spans 13 amino acids. Deletions cut 4 bases from V and 0 bases from J, with 4 bases between. Germline CDR1 is MNHEY and CDR2 is SVGEGT. Here the CDR3 DNA reads TGTGCCAGCAGTTTCTATAGCAATCAGCCCCAGCATTTT. This gives the protein CASSFYSNQPQHF.

The rearrangement uses TRBV2 and TRBJ1-1; D uncertain. The CDR3 contains 10 residues. With 6 bases removed from V and 9 bases from J, the gap between germline ends came to 8 bases. CDR1 is SNHLY, CDR2 FYNNEI, per germline. As DNA, the CDR3 is TGTGCCAGCAGCGCGTGGAAAGCTTTCTTT. It specifies CASSAWKAFF.

This chain connects TRBV12-3 or TRBV12-4 to TRBJ1-6, with D possibly TRBD1 on 6 matching bases. This CDR3 region has 18 residues. Between the trimmed V and J ends, which lost 7 bases and 0 bases, there was a span of 19 bases. DNA for the CDR3: TGTGCCAGCACCCGGGACATTGTGGAGGGCTCCTATAATTCACCCCTCCACTTT. Its translation: CASTRDIVEGSYNSPLHF.

This clonotype was seen many times. This rearrangement joins TRBV28 to TRBJ2-4, with D perhaps TRBD1 (7 bases). Germline V gene sequence: CDR1 MDHEN, CDR2 SYDVKM. V lost 8 bases, J lost 1 base, and 12 bases lay in between. This CDR3 is built from 14 residues. CDR3 amino acids: CASSGGRAKNIQYF. The CDR3 bases are TGTGCCAGCTCAGGGGGGCGGGCCAAAAACATTCAGTACTTC.

This clonotype was seen at least ten times. This sequence joins TRBV12-3 or TRBV12-4 and TRBJ1-2; 9 positions agree with TRBD1. The CDR3 is made up of 15 amino acids. The V gene end was trimmed by 4 bases and the J gene end by 4 bases; junction bases not matched to a gene: 7. The chain's CDR3 is CASSSRGQGVYGYTF. CDR3 DNA: TGTGCCAGCAGTTCGAGGGGACAGGGAGTCTATGGCTACACCTTC.

V and J are TRBV12-5 and TRBJ1-5; D gene uncertain. V dropped 6 bases and J dropped 0 bases, with 3 bases sitting between them. The CDR3 loop spans 12 amino acids. In germline, CDR1 is LGHNT, CDR2 FRNRAP. CDR3 region: CASGDSNQPQHF. For the CDR3, the DNA is TGTGCTAGTGGCGATAGCAATCAGCCCCAGCATTTT. Combining the CDR3 with reference TRBV12-5 and TRBJ1-5 gives the whole variable domain DARVTQTPRHKVTEMGQEVTMRCQPILGHNTVFWYRQTMMQGLELLAYFRNRAPLDDSGMPKDRFSAEMPDATLATLKIQPSEPRDSAVYFCASGDSNQPQHFGDGTRLSIL.

V usage is TRBV29-1 and J usage is TRBJ1-2; D gene ambiguous. V was cut by 4 bases and J by 4 bases, with 10 bases left in between. Germline V gene sequence: CDR1 SQVTM, CDR2 ANQGSEA. CDR3 length: 12 residues. The CDR3 sequence: CSVVGEFYGYTF. CDR3 DNA sequence: TGCAGCGTTGTGGGAGAGTTCTATGGCTACACCTTC. The full variable domain, in which reference TRBV29-1 and TRBJ1-2 provide the parts outside the CDR3, is SAVISQKPSRDICQRGTSLTIQCQVDSQVTMMFWYRQQPGQSLTLIATANQGSEATYESGFVIDKFPISRPNLTFSTLTVSNMSPEDSSIYLCSVVGEFYGYTFGSGTRLTVV.

This sequence joins TRBV2 and TRBJ2-7; D might be TRBD1 (5 bases). The CDR3 has 12 residues. Germline V lookup: CDR1 SNHLY, CDR2 FYNNEI. The CDR3 DNA is TGTGCGCCCGGACCGACAGTGTACGAGCAGTACTTC. Its protein is CAPGPTVYEQYF. Together with reference TRBV2 and TRBJ2-7, the CDR3 gives the full variable domain: EPEVTQTPSHQVTQMGQEVILRCVPISNHLYFYWYRQILGQKVEFLVSFYNNEISEKSEIFDDQFSVERPDGSNFTLKIRSTKLEDSAMYFCAPGPTVYEQYFGPGTRLTVT.

This clonotype was seen at least ten times. J is TRBJ2-7 and V is TRBV6-5; 8 nucleotides match TRBD2. Trimming removed 0 bases from V and 3 bases from J; junction bases left unmatched: 10. Germline loops: CDR1 MNHEY, CDR2 SVGAGI. The CDR3 is 17 residues long. The CDR3 spells CASSYSPGGRPNYEQYF. DNA of the CDR3: TGTGCCAGCAGTTACTCTCCCGGCGGGAGGCCCAACTACGAGCAGTACTTC.

The chain is built from TRBV12-3 or TRBV12-4 and TRBJ1-2; a weak D match, TRBD1 (5 bases). The CDR3 length is 15 residues. V was pared by 5 bases and J by 4 bases, with 17 bases between. This chain's CDR3 is CASSLNWGRGYGYTF. The CDR3 bases are TGTGCCAGCAGTCTGAATTGGGGCCGGGGCTATGGCTACACCTTC.

This clonotype was observed many times. The chain uses TRBV24-1 and TRBJ1-2; D is undetermined. The CDR3 sequence is 12 residues long. Germline CDR1 KGHDR, CDR2 SFDVKD. V lost 1 base and J 6 bases, leaving 5 bases between the germline ends. CDR3 loop: CATSDFVDGYTF. The CDR3 DNA sequence: TGTGCCACCAGTGATTTTGTTGATGGCTACACCTTC.

The genes are TRBV28 and TRBJ1-5, with D perhaps matching TRBD1 (5 bases). The germline gives CDR1 MDHEN, CDR2 SYDVKM. The CDR3 has 14 amino acids. V lost 6 bases and J lost 2, with 11 bases in between. CDR3 sequence (DNA): TGTGCCAGCAGCCCGGGGGACGGCAATCAGCCCCAGCATTTT. Its protein product is CASSPGDGNQPQHF. Variable domain in full (rest from reference TRBV28 and TRBJ1-5): DVKVTQSSRYLVKRTGEKVFLECVQDMDHENMFWYRQDPGLGLRLIYFSYDVKMKEKGDIPEGYSVSREKKERFSLILESASTNQTSMYLCASSPGDGNQPQHFGDGTRLSIL.

This clonotype has ten or more counts. CDR3 region: CASSGTDHYGYTF. The CDR3 region has the DNA TGTGCCAGCAGTGGGACAGACCACTATGGCTACACCTTC. The rearrangement links TRBV12-3 or TRBV12-4 to TRBJ1-2; 7 nucleotides match TRBD1. The CDR3 totals 13 residues. The trim removed 5 bases at V and 3 bases at J, leaving 3 bases unmatched.

This clonotype was found many times. The CDR3 is CSAPRAANYGYTF. The CDR3 DNA reads TGCAGTGCCCCCCGGGCCGCTAACTATGGCTACACCTTC. The gene calls are TRBV20-1 and TRBJ1-2; D unclear. This CDR3 contains 13 residues. Germline loops: CDR1 DFQATT, CDR2 SNEGSKA (reference sequence). V lost 6 bases, J lost 0 bases, and 11 bases lay in between.

V is TRBV29-1 and J is TRBJ2-5; D might be TRBD2 (5 bases). Germline V gene data show CDR1 as SQVTM and CDR2 as ANQGSEA. CDR3 length: 14 residues. V was pared by 3 bases and J by 5 bases, with 16 bases between. The CDR3 is CSVDKGGGWETQYF. The CDR3 DNA is TGCAGCGTTGACAAAGGTGGCGGGTGGGAGACCCAGTACTTC.

The chain couples TRBV6-1 to TRBJ1-1; D not resolved. There are 13 residues in the CDR3. Germline CDR1 is MNHNS and CDR2 is SASEGT. V gave up 6 bases and J gave up 4 bases, with 12 bases separating them. The chain's CDR3 is CASRPTFSTEAFF. CDR3 in DNA: TGTGCCAGCAGACCCACTTTTAGCACTGAAGCTTTCTTT.

This clonotype was found many times. V and J are TRBV7-8 and TRBJ1-2; 9 bases are shared with TRBD1. The length of the CDR3 is 14 residues. CDR1 is SGHVS and CDR2 is FQNEAQ in the germline V gene. V lost 3 bases and J lost 4; bases outside the gene matches: 3. Written as DNA, the CDR3 is TGTGCCAGCAGCTTGGGACAGGGTGGCTATGGCTACACCTTC. Translated, it gives CASSLGQGGYGYTF.